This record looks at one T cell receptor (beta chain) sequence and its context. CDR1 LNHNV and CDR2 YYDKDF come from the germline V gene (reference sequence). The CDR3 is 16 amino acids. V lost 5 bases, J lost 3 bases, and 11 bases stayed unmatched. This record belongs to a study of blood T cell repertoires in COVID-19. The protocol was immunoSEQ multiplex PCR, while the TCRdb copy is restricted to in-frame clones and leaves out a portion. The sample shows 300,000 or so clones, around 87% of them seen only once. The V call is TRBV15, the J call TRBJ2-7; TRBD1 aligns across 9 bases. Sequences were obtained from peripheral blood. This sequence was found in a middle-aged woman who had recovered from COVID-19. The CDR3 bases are TGTGCCACCAGCGACCCCGGGGACAGGGATGACTACGAGCAGTACTTC. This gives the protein CATSDPGDRDDYEQYF.